The TCR beta chain described here comes from a study of control samples from healthy donors and cancer patients (dated by TCRdb to 2018 to 2020). V and J are trimmed by 3 bases and 6 bases, and the gene matches miss 5 bases of the junction. According to the germline V gene, CDR1 reads MNHEY and CDR2 reads SVGAGI. Measured from the cysteine to the phenylalanine, the CDR3 is 13 residues long. Of the read, only the CDR3 DNA is kept; its 39 bases are in frame from base 1. About this clone itself: The antigen this receptor binds is unknown. Within one base of it there is no much larger clone, and no base qualities were kept.

Libraries were made using the immunoSEQ multiplex PCR assay. Imported from immuneACCESS, the table was reduced by TCRdb to in-frame sequences with V and J called. These copies leave out some clones; in studies compared against another copy, an unresolved V gene accounts for under half, and the cause of the remainder is not known. The sample table contains roughly 160,000 clones; only one count was recorded for about 94% of them. About 15% of the sample is held by the ten biggest clonotypes. This TCR was sampled from a man aged 55 to 70 with colorectal cancer. The chain uses TRBV6-5 and TRBJ2-7; TRBD2 aligns with 7 central bases. Sequenced input: PBMCs. The CDR3 loop reads CASSYGGGSEQYF. The nucleotides read TGTGCCAGCAGTTATGGGGGAGGGAGCGAGCAGTACTTC.